Sequencing of this T cell receptor beta chain was carried out in a study of blood T cell repertoires in COVID-19 (TCRdb year 2020). Concerning the study at large: Collaborator samples came from the United States, Italy and Spain and covered acute and convalescent phases of COVID-19. The prospective study material was composed of cDNA or gDNA derived from T cells, B-cell-depleted T cells, or PBMCs. Deeply sampled blood TCRbeta repertoires from subjects exposed to, actively infected with, or recovered from COVID-19 were included in the dataset. The repertoires were released in a freely available public database intended as a resource for research on the immune response to SARS-CoV-2. The samples were drawn from the first 160 participants of the ongoing ImmuneRACE study and from 950 to 1,500 subjects provided by 6 global collaborators. A de-identified subject ID, COVID-19 status, age in years and sex were almost always included in the sample metadata. Where available, HLA class I and class II types were taken from metadata supplied by the sample provider and were not determined by assay-based typing.

Concerning this clone: What this receptor recognizes is not known. One base away there is no much larger clone; base qualities are not given.

General study outcomes and caveats: Clinical and demographic metadata were provided uncurated, with the amount varying by source and participant.

TCRbeta CDR3 regions were amplified from genomic DNA using the immunoSEQ Assay, a bias-controlled multiplex PCR. For the original study's pipeline: The number of nucleated cells in each sample was estimated from the amplification of reference gene primers within the assay. To quantify the absolute abundance of each unique TCRbeta CDR3 rearrangement, sequence reads were collapsed and filtered. For each sample, productive Simpson clonality was calculated by taking the square root of Simpson's diversity index across productive rearrangements. In TCRdb, the immuneACCESS table is reduced to in-frame sequences with V and J assigned. These tables do not hold every clone; where another copy was compared, an unresolved V gene accounts for under half, and the others remain unexplained. For V, J and clone size, that table is used; D and trimming come from the DNA. This sample lists a few hundred thousand clones; roughly 84% were detected once. 1% of the sample goes to the ten largest clones.

Whole blood was collected in K2EDTA tubes by collaborating institutions according to the institutions' own protocols. For TCRbeta analysis, collaborators shipped samples in one of three forms: frozen whole blood, isolated PBMCs, or DNA extracted from either of those sample types. The CDR3 runs 18 amino acids, cysteine and phenylalanine included. CDR3 DNA only is kept here, 54 bases in frame from base 1. Trimming costs V 0 bases and J 0 bases, and their ends lie 16 bases apart. CDR1 and CDR2 are read off the germline V gene as SGDLS and YYNGEE. The V and J genes are TRBV9 and TRBJ2-1, with the D gene too uncertain to name. The sequencing input was peripheral blood. The source is a man aged 50-60 years with active or convalescent COVID-19. The CDR3 region has the sequence CASSVGIRTASSYNEQFF. The DNA sequence is TGTGCCAGCAGCGTAGGAATAAGAACCGCTAGCTCCTACAATGAGCAGTTCTTC.